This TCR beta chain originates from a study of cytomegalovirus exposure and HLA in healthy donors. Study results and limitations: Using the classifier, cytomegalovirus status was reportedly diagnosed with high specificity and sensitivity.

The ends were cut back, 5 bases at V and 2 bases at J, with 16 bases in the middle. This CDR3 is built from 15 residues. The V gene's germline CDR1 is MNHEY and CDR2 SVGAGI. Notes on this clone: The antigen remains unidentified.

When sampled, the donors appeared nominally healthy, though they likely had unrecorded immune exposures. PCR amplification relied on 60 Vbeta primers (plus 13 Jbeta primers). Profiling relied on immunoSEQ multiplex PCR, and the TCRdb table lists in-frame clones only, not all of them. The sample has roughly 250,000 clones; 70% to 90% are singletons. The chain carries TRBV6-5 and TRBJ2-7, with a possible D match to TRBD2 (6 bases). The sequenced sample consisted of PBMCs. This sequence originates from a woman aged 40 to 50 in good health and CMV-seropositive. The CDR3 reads CASSSNSGTPYEQYF. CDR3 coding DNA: TGTGCCAGCAGTAGTAATAGCGGAACCCCCTACGAGCAGTACTTC.